Listed below are T cell receptor beta chains from one sample, sequenced in a study of blood T cell repertoires in COVID-19. Assay: immunoSEQ multiplex PCR; the TCRdb copy retains only in-frame clones and omits some. The table lists 170,000 or so clones, over 90% of them singletons, with 0.53% in the top ten. The sequenced sample consisted of peripheral blood. These receptors were obtained from a man aged 45 to 65 with acute or convalescent COVID-19. Both conserved end residues are part of each CDR3. D genes are given only for firm matches. Expanded clones are given a class, and other clones once, few, many or no size at all.

V,J,D,size,DNA,CDR3
TRBV24-1,TRBJ2-5,.,.,TGTGCCACCAGTGGGAGGGTCTCCGGGACCAACCAAGAGACCCAGTACTTC,CATSGRVSGTNQETQYF
TRBV10-2,TRBJ1-5,TRBD1,.,TGCGCCAGCAGAGGCAGGGGGAATCAGCCCCAGCATTTT,CASRGRGNQPQHF
TRBV5-1,TRBJ2-3,TRBD2,.,TGCGCCAGCAGCTTGGCCAGCGGGAGGGCGGGAGGAGACACAGATACGCAGTATTTT,CASSLASGRAGGDTDTQYF
TRBV10-1,TRBJ2-7,TRBD2,few,TGCGCCAGCAGTGAGTCTCTTAGCGGGAGACAGTACTTC,CASSESLSGRQYF
TRBV18,TRBJ1-1,TRBD1,.,TGTGCCAGCTCACCAGTGAGGGGGCTGGACACTGAAGCTTTCTTT,CASSPVRGLDTEAFF
TRBV19,TRBJ2-2,TRBD2,.,TGTGCCAGTAGTGTTCATGCGGGAGGTGCCGGGGAGCTGTTTTTT,CASSVHAGGAGELFF
TRBV19,TRBJ2-4,.,.,TGTGCCAGTAGCACCCTACAGGGCACCAAAAACATTCAGTACTTC,CASSTLQGTKNIQYF
TRBV19,TRBJ2-7,TRBD1,.,TGTGCCAGTAGTCCGACAGGGGTGGGCTACGAGCAGTACTTC,CASSPTGVGYEQYF
TRBV7-9,TRBJ2-1,TRBD1,.,TGTGCCAGCAGCTTAGATGGACAGGGGAACAATGAGCAGTTCTTC,CASSLDGQGNNEQFF
TRBV6-5,TRBJ1-5,TRBD1,.,TGTGCCAGCAGTCTCGACAGGGGAGTAGACCAGCCCCAGCATTTT,CASSLDRGVDQPQHF
TRBV7-2,TRBJ1-5,.,.,TGTGCCAGCAGCCCGGACATAGGGGGCAATCAGCCCCAGCATTTT,CASSPDIGGNQPQHF
TRBV28,TRBJ1-1,.,.,TGTGCCAGCAGTTTACGAGGGCACACTGAAGCTTTCTTT,CASSLRGHTEAFF
TRBV6-6,TRBJ1-2,.,.,TGTGCCAGCAGTTACCGAGGAGGTCGGGATGGCTACACCTTC,CASSYRGGRDGYTF
TRBV7-8,TRBJ2-7,.,.,TGTGCCAGCACCTATCGGGCGGGTACCCACGAGCAGTACTTC,CASTYRAGTHEQYF
TRBV7-2,TRBJ1-3,TRBD1,.,TGTGCCAGCAGCTTCGGGACAGCTGCCACTGGAAACACCATATATTTT,CASSFGTAATGNTIYF
TRBV7-6,TRBJ1-2,TRBD1,.,TGTGCCAGCAGCCCTGACTCCGGGACAGGGTATTATGGCTACACCTTC,CASSPDSGTGYYGYTF
TRBV7-2,TRBJ2-2,TRBD2,.,TGTGCCAGCAGCTCCCGGGTAGCGGGGGGGCGGGCCGGGGAGCTGTTTTTT,CASSSRVAGGRAGELFF
TRBV13,TRBJ2-1,TRBD2,once,TGTGCCAGCAGCGTATCCGGGACTAGCGGGAGCCACAATGAGCAGTTCTTC,CASSVSGTSGSHNEQFF
TRBV28,TRBJ2-2,.,.,TGTGCCAGCAGTTCAGGGCGACTGAACACCGGGGAGCTGTTTTTT,CASSSGRLNTGELFF
TRBV5-1,TRBJ2-3,TRBD2,.,TGCGCCAGCAGCTTGGTGATAGCGGGGGCATATAGCACAGATACGCAGTATTTT,CASSLVIAGAYSTDTQYF
TRBV14,TRBJ2-2,TRBD1,.,TGTGCCAGCAGCCAAGACCAGGGGGCCGGGGAGCTGTTTTTT,CASSQDQGAGELFF
TRBV6-2/TRBV6-3,TRBJ1-1,.,.,TGTGCCAGCAGTTTTCTCGGGGACACTGAAGCTTTCTTT,CASSFLGDTEAFF
TRBV5-4,TRBJ1-2,.,.,TGTGCCAGCAGCCACAGCCTAGCAACTAACTATGGCTACACCTTC,CASSHSLATNYGYTF
TRBV28,TRBJ2-5,.,.,TGTGCCAGCAGTTTAAGATGGACAGCCCAAGAGACCCAGTACTTC,CASSLRWTAQETQYF
TRBV5-8,TRBJ2-7,TRBD1,.,TGTGCCAGCAGCTGGGCCGGGACAGGGTCCTACGAGCAGTACTTC,CASSWAGTGSYEQYF
TRBV2,TRBJ2-7,.,.,TGTGCCAGCAGGAGTCTAGTCTCCTACGAGCAGTACTTC,CASRSLVSYEQYF
TRBV11-2,TRBJ2-2,TRBD2,few,TGTGCCAGCAGCTCCGGGAGGCGGAACACCGGGGAGCTGTTTTTT,CASSSGRRNTGELFF
TRBV6-4,TRBJ2-3,.,.,TGTGCCAGCAGTGAGGGAGCTCGCGGGGCTACGCAGTATTTT,CASSEGARGATQYF
TRBV5-5,TRBJ1-4,TRBD1,.,TGTGCCAGCAGCATTACAGGGGAATGGTACGGTGAAAAACTGTTTTTT,CASSITGEWYGEKLFF
TRBV3-1/TRBV3-2,TRBJ1-2,.,.,TGTGCCAGCAGCCCCCAGAGCAGGAACTATGGCTACACCTTC,CASSPQSRNYGYTF